The 7 T cell receptor beta chains reported below all come from one sample, sequenced in a study of T cell clusters in autoimmune cytopenias. One tube held mixed TRB-A and TRB-B primer pools for touch-down PCR. TCRdb re-analyzed the multiplex PCR reads; it lists each CDR3 protein once, without DNA. Its listing shows about 1,100 distinct CDR3 sequences. Each sample's input was around 250 ng genomic DNA, 35,000 to 40,000 genome equivalents. Sequencing input: peripheral blood. The source is a human donor with an autoimmune cytopenia or autoimmune hepatitis (not recorded which).

This clonotype is medium-sized by frequency. The CDR3: CATSPNQDRGTDTQYF. The chain carries TRBV24-1 and TRBJ2-3; the D call of TRBD1 rests on TCRdb alone, since no DNA is present to check it. The CDR3 is 16 residues long. The germline V gene encodes CDR1 KGHDR and CDR2 SFDVKD.

This clonotype is medium-sized (0.01 to 0.1%) by frequency. V is TRBV5-4 and J is TRBJ2-3; as DNA is missing, the TRBD1 call by TCRdb cannot be tested. There are 16 residues in the CDR3. Germline-derived CDR1 and CDR2 are SGHNT and YYREEE (reference sequence). CDR3 region: CASSFSDRGRGDTQYF.

This clonotype shows up as medium-sized by frequency. The rearrangement uses TRBV18 and TRBJ1-2. Germline V lookup: CDR1 KGHSH, CDR2 LQKENI. The CDR3 contains 19 residues. The CDR3 spells CASSPGDSTLLRTNYGYTF.

This clonotype is deemed large by its frequency. This chain uses TRBV20-1 with TRBJ2-1; TCRdb reports TRBD1, a call that lacks DNA to check it against. From germline, CDR1 is DFQATT and CDR2 SNEGSKA (reference sequence). The CDR3 sequence is 11 residues long. CDR3 in amino acids: CSAPGHNEQFF.

This clonotype is large by frequency. The rearrangement joins TRBV6-5 to TRBJ2-7; the TCRdb D gene call, TRBD2, has no DNA to confirm it. The V gene's germline CDR1 is MNHEY and CDR2 SVGAGI. The CDR3 length is 14 residues. The CDR3 sequence is CASSYSRKGHEQYF.

The CDR3 protein is CASSELNYSGNTIYF. V gene TRBV13 combines with J gene TRBJ1-3. This CDR3 has 15 residues. The V gene's germline CDR1 is PRHDT and CDR2 FYEKMQ (reference sequence).

This clonotype is identified as medium-sized (0.01 to 0.1%) from frequency. The rearrangement uses TRBV29-1 and TRBJ1-2; the D call of TRBD1 rests on TCRdb alone, since no DNA is present to check it. This CDR3 region has 14 residues. Germline V lookup: CDR1 SQVTM, CDR2 ANQGSEA. The CDR3 loop reads CSVDWQGNGYGYTF. Drawing the rest from reference TRBV29-1 and TRBJ1-2, the complete variable domain is SAVISQKPSRDICQRGTSLTIQCQVDSQVTMMFWYRQQPGQSLTLIATANQGSEATYESGFVIDKFPISRPNLTFSTLTVSNMSPEDSSIYLCSVDWQGNGYGYTFGSGTRLTVV.